Listed here are 20 T cell receptor beta chains from one sample, sequenced in a study of blood T cell repertoires in COVID-19. The method was immunoSEQ multiplex PCR; TCRdb's version includes in-frame clones alone and lacks a portion of them. The sample holds approximately 67,000 clones; 75% to 95% are singletons and the top ten take around 4.7%. The sequenced sample consisted of peripheral blood. The receptors originated from an older woman with active COVID-19.

The J gene is TRBJ1-3, the V gene TRBV10-3, with 8 bases matching TRBD1. The CDR3 length is 15 residues. Germline V gives CDR1 ENHRY, CDR2 SYGVKD. V lost 8 bases, J lost 8 bases, and 14 bases stayed unmatched. In DNA form, the CDR3 reads TGTGCCATCTCTATCTCCGGACAGGGCCAGGACACCATATATTTT. Translating gives CAISISGQGQDTIYF.

The chain joins TRBV30 to TRBJ2-7; the D gene is possibly TRBD2 (6 bases). V dropped 2 bases and J dropped 5 bases, with 16 bases sitting between them. CDR3 length equals 14 residues. Per germline, CDR1 GTSNPN and CDR2 SVGIG (reference sequence). Here the CDR3 DNA reads TGTGCCTGGAGTTCGGAAAATGCGGGGCACGAGCAGTACTTC. Translated, it gives CAWSSENAGHEQYF. Based on the CDR3 plus reference TRBV30 and TRBJ2-7, the full variable domain is SQTIHQWPATLVQPVGSPLSLECTVEGTSNPNLYWYRQAAGRGLQLLFYSVGIGQISSEVPQNLSASRPQDRQFILSSKKLLLSDSGFYLCAWSSENAGHEQYFGPGTRLTVT.

The chain combines TRBV7-2 with TRBJ1-2, with TRBD1 identical over 10 bases. Germline-derived CDR1 and CDR2 are SGHTA and FQGNSA. The CDR3 totals 14 residues. Trimming at V came to 5 bases and at J to 5 bases, leaving 5 bases not matched to a gene. CDR3 in amino acids: CASSRDRGSYGYTF. In nucleotides, the CDR3 is TGTGCCAGCAGCCGGGACAGGGGTAGTTATGGCTACACCTTC.

This chain joins TRBV7-6 and TRBJ2-2; TRBD1 aligns across 9 bases. Germline trimming cut 5 bases from V and 2 bases from J; bases unmatched to any gene: 9. The V gene's germline CDR1 is SGHVS and CDR2 FNYEAQ. This CDR3 comprises 17 residues. The chain's CDR3 is CASSPGGTGINTGELFF. The CDR3 DNA follows: TGTGCCAGCAGCCCGGGCGGGACAGGGATTAACACCGGGGAGCTGTTTTTT.

The V and J genes are TRBV14 and TRBJ2-1; 12 bases are shared with TRBD2. The CDR3 loop spans 20 amino acids. Germline lookup yields CDR1 SGHDN and CDR2 FVKESK. With V trimmed by 7 bases and J by 3 bases, 19 bases remained unmatched. CDR3 DNA sequence: TGTGCCAGCACCACTGGACTAGCGGGATACGGTAGGGTATTCTACAATGAGCAGTTCTTC. This sequence encodes CASTTGLAGYGRVFYNEQFF.

The chain recombines TRBV6-6 with TRBJ1-2; TRBD1 agrees at 7 bases. The CDR3 spans 14 residues. With V trimmed by 6 bases and J by 5 bases, 9 bases remained unmatched. Germline CDR1 and CDR2: MNHNY and SVGAGI (reference sequence). The chain's CDR3 is CASSRRQGLYGYTF. CDR3 nucleotides: TGTGCCAGCAGCCGCAGACAGGGTCTTTATGGCTACACCTTC.

The chain links TRBV6-6 to TRBJ2-7; no clear D. The V gene's germline CDR1 is MNHNY and CDR2 SVGAGI (reference sequence). V was pared by 4 bases and J by 8 bases, with 15 bases between. CDR3 length: 13 amino acids. The CDR3 here is CASSSNYLGQQYF. The CDR3 coding sequence is TGTGCCAGCAGTTCCAATTACTTGGGCCAGCAGTACTTC.

CDR3 residues: CASSQWTGESDTQYF. CDR3 bases: TGTGCCAGCAGCCAATGGACAGGGGAGTCAGATACGCAGTATTTT. This chain uses TRBV11-2 with TRBJ2-3, with TRBD1 matching over 9 bases. The V gene end was trimmed by 5 bases and the J gene end by 4 bases; junction bases not matched to a gene: 7. Germline lookup yields CDR1 SGHAT and CDR2 FQNNGV. The CDR3 totals 15 residues.

This chain uses TRBV6-6 with TRBJ2-3; possibly TRBD1 for D (5 bases). There are 14 residues in the CDR3. The germline CDR1 and CDR2 sequences are MNHNY and SVGAGI (reference sequence). The V and J ends lost 2 bases and 0 bases respectively, with 6 bases between them. The CDR3 DNA is TGTGCCAGCAGTTACGGGGCTAGCACAGATACGCAGTATTTT. Its protein is CASSYGASTDTQYF.

The rearrangement uses TRBV4-1 and TRBJ2-4, with D perhaps matching TRBD1 (6 bases). Trimming removed 0 bases from V and 3 bases from J, with 9 bases in between. This CDR3 has 15 residues. CDR1 MGHRA and CDR2 YSYEKL come from the germline V gene. Written as DNA, the CDR3 is TGCGCCAGCAGCCAAGATAGGGACAACAAAAACATTCAGTACTTC. Translating gives CASSQDRDNKNIQYF.

The chain uses TRBV11-2 and TRBJ2-1, with 7 bases lining up with TRBD1. In germline, CDR1 is SGHAT, CDR2 FQNNGV. The ends lost 2 bases at V and 9 bases at J; junction bases unmatched: 7. This CDR3 has 14 residues. The CDR3 DNA is TGTGCCAGCAGCTTATCCCAGGGACAGACTGAGCAGTTCTTC. Translation: CASSLSQGQTEQFF.

V is TRBV28 and J is TRBJ1-6; tentatively, D is TRBD1 (5 bases). V lost 2 bases and J 4 bases, leaving 15 bases between the germline ends. CDR1 is MDHEN and CDR2 is SYDVKM in the germline V gene. There are 17 residues in the CDR3. CDR3 loop: CASSLVRQGIYNSPLHF. The CDR3 DNA sequence: TGTGCCAGCAGTTTAGTCCGGCAGGGAATTTATAATTCACCCCTCCACTTT.

The CDR3 loop reads CASSLPRGTGAGYTF. For the CDR3, the DNA is TGTGCCAGCAGTTTGCCCCGCGGGACAGGGGCTGGCTACACCTTC. The chain couples TRBV28 to TRBJ1-2, with TRBD1 matching 10 bases. This CDR3 has 15 amino acids. In germline, CDR1 is MDHEN, CDR2 SYDVKM. The ends lost 3 bases at V and 7 bases at J; junction bases unmatched: 8.

The chain has TRBV5-1 and TRBJ2-7; the D gene is possibly TRBD2 (6 bases). V gave up 4 bases and J gave up 6 bases, with 20 bases separating them. Germline CDR1 is SGHRS and CDR2 is YFSETQ. The CDR3 runs to 15 residues. The DNA of the CDR3 is TGCGCCAGCAGCCCACTGACCCGGGACTCTTCCGAGCAGTACTTC. As protein: CASSPLTRDSSEQYF.

J is TRBJ2-5 and V is TRBV3-1 (or the pseudogene TRBV3-2), with 9 bases lining up with TRBD1. The V and J ends lost 0 bases and 1 base, in that order; junction bases with no gene match: 3. This CDR3 contains 16 residues. Germline CDR1 reads LGHDT; CDR2 reads YNNKEL (reference sequence). The CDR3 loop is CASSQEGTGPQETQYF. As DNA, the CDR3 is TGTGCCAGCAGCCAAGAGGGGACAGGGCCCCAAGAGACCCAGTACTTC.

The rearrangement uses TRBV5-1 and TRBJ2-2; TRBD2 agrees at 8 bases. Germline V gives CDR1 SGHRS, CDR2 YFSETQ. This CDR3 has 18 residues. The V gene end was trimmed by 3 bases and the J gene end by 6 bases; junction bases not matched to a gene: 16. CDR3 in DNA: TGCGCCAGCAGCTCTACCTTCCGCCGGGAGGGCCTTCCCGGGGAGCTGTTTTTT. Translating gives CASSSTFRREGLPGELFF. The entire variable domain, with the rest obtained from reference TRBV5-1 and TRBJ2-2, is as follows: KAGVTQTPRYLIKTRGQQVTLSCSPISGHRSVSWYQQTPGQGLQFLFEYFSETQRNKGNFPGRFSGRQFSNSRSEMNVSTLELGDSALYLCASSSTFRREGLPGELFFGEGSRLTVL.

J is TRBJ1-1 and V is TRBV12-3 or TRBV12-4; D is unresolved. This CDR3 is built from 12 residues. Between the trimmed V and J ends, which lost 7 bases and 1 base, there was a span of 7 bases. CDR3 loop: CASTDSNTEAFF. The DNA for the CDR3 is TGTGCCAGCACAGACTCGAACACTGAAGCTTTCTTT.

J is TRBJ2-1 and V is TRBV2, with TRBD2 matching 11 bases. V shed 6 bases and J 7 bases; nucleotides not matched to a gene: 8. The CDR3 contains 15 residues. In germline, CDR1 is SNHLY, CDR2 FYNNEI. In DNA, the CDR3 is TGTGCCAGCAGGGATAGCGGGAGGGCTTTGAATGAGCAGTTCTTC. The encoded protein is CASRDSGRALNEQFF.

The rearrangement links TRBV28 to TRBJ1-2; 7 nucleotides agree with TRBD1. This CDR3 is 15 amino acids long. V lost 7 bases to trimming and J lost 3 bases; unmatched junction nucleotides: 11. Germline V gene sequence: CDR1 MDHEN, CDR2 SYDVKM. CDR3: CASKPGGPLYYGYTF. For the CDR3, the DNA is TGTGCCAGCAAGCCAGGGGGGCCCCTATACTATGGCTACACCTTC.

J is TRBJ2-7 and V is TRBV4-2; 12 bases fit TRBD2. This CDR3 region has 17 residues. J lost 7 bases, V lost 2 bases, and 12 bases had no gene match. Germline CDR1 is LGHNA and CDR2 is YNFKEQ. CDR3 amino acids: CASSQTSLAGGFGEQYF. CDR3 bases: TGTGCCAGCAGCCAAACGTCGCTAGCGGGAGGGTTTGGGGAGCAGTACTTC.